Listed here is a single T cell receptor beta chain. The data stem from a study of blood T cell repertoires in COVID-19. Study-wide context: The origin of the acute and convalescent COVID-19 samples was the United States, Italy and Spain.

In the original analysis: By means of reference gene primer amplification, nucleated cell counts were estimated. Data came from immunoSEQ multiplex PCR; TCRdb stores just in-frame clones and leaves some out. That table gives V, J and clone size, and the DNA gave D and trimming. This table has about 250,000 clones, about 80% appearing once. The germline CDR1 and CDR2 sequences are LGHDT and YNNKEL (reference sequence). The CDR3 is 13 residues long. Trimming pared 1 base from V and 5 bases from J, leaving 6 bases between. Sample: peripheral blood. The origin of this receptor is a man in his fifties or sixties with active or convalescent COVID-19. The chain employs TRBV3-1 (or the pseudogene TRBV3-2) and TRBJ2-1; D possibly corresponds to TRBD1 (5 bases). CDR3 in DNA: TGTGCCAGCAGCCAAGGCAGGGACAATGAGCAGTTCTTC. Encoded protein: CASSQGRDNEQFF.